What follows are 18 T cell receptor beta chains derived from one specimen sequenced in a study of response to subunit inactivated influenza vaccine. Each CDR3 protein gets one entry after TCRdb re-called the RT-PCR reads with MiXCR. The repertoire consists of roughly 180,000 distinct CDR3 sequences, with 7.5% to 10% occurring once and the leading ten covering approximately 11%. The specimen was non-naive T cells sorted from PBMCs, collected on the day of vaccination. These receptors all stem from a middle-aged man who received an inactivated influenza vaccine.

This sequence joins TRBV29-1 and TRBJ1-4; TRBD1 agrees at 8 bases. The CDR3 runs to 13 residues. Germline assignment: CDR1 SQVTM and CDR2 ANQGSEA. V gave up 4 bases and J gave up 5 bases; unmatched junction bases: 3. CDR3 protein: CSVAGTGNEKLFF. CDR3 coding DNA: TGCAGCGTTGCCGGGACAGGAAATGAAAAACTGTTTTTT.

This clonotype has at least ten counts. The gene calls are TRBV12-3 or TRBV12-4 and TRBJ2-2; D is ambiguous. The CDR3 totals 13 residues. Trimming left V 6 bases short and J 0 bases short, with 5 bases between. Written as DNA, the CDR3 is TGTGCCAGCAGCCGTACGAACACCGGGGAGCTGTTTTTT. Translation: CASSRTNTGELFF.

This clonotype has ten or more counts. This sequence joins TRBV20-1 and TRBJ2-7; the D gene could be TRBD1 or TRBD2 (5 bases each). The CDR3 has 14 residues. Germline V lookup: CDR1 DFQATT, CDR2 SNEGSKA (reference sequence). V was cut by 1 base and J by 3 bases, with 13 bases left in between. The CDR3 sequence: CSARVPPGLYEQYF. The CDR3, as DNA: TGCAGTGCTAGAGTCCCCCCGGGGCTCTACGAGCAGTACTTC.

This rearrangement joins TRBV9 to TRBJ2-2; D is possibly TRBD2 (5 bases). With 0 bases removed from V and 2 bases from J, the gap between germline ends came to 5 bases. CDR3 length equals 14 residues. The germline gives CDR1 SGDLS, CDR2 YYNGEE. The CDR3 DNA reads TGTGCCAGCAGCGTAGCGGGAAACACCGGGGAGCTGTTTTTT. Its protein is CASSVAGNTGELFF.

This clonotype showed up many times. The chain combines TRBV9 with TRBJ2-6; unclear D gene. Germline V gene sequence: CDR1 SGDLS, CDR2 YYNGEE. Trimming removed 4 bases at V and 2 bases at J, with 13 bases between. The CDR3 has 16 amino acids. The CDR3 is CASSPVGFAGANVLTF. Written as DNA, the CDR3 is TGTGCCAGCAGCCCGGTGGGGTTTGCTGGGGCCAACGTCCTGACTTTC. Full variable domain (outside the CDR3, taken from reference TRBV9 and TRBJ2-6): DSGVTQTPKHLITATGQRVTLRCSPRSGDLSVYWYQQSLDQGLQFLIQYYNGEERAKGNILERFSAQQFPDLHSELNLSSLELGDSALYFCASSPVGFAGANVLTFGAGSRLTVL.

The chain couples TRBV29-1 to TRBJ1-1; D is possibly TRBD1 (5 bases). The V end was cut by 7 bases, the J end by 1 base, with 13 bases between. The CDR3 extends over 13 amino acids. Germline loops: CDR1 SQVTM, CDR2 ANQGSEA. The CDR3 here is CSAQQVRNTEAFF. The CDR3 bases are TGCAGCGCGCAACAGGTTCGGAACACTGAAGCTTTCTTT. Filled out from reference TRBV29-1 and TRBJ1-1, the complete variable domain reads SAVISQKPSRDICQRGTSLTIQCQVDSQVTMMFWYRQQPGQSLTLIATANQGSEATYESGFVIDKFPISRPNLTFSTLTVSNMSPEDSSIYLCSAQQVRNTEAFFGQGTRLTVV.

Only a few counts were recorded for this clonotype. The chain employs TRBV6-2 or TRBV6-3 and TRBJ2-2, with TRBD2 matching over 13 bases. CDR1 is MNHEY and CDR2 is SVGEGT in the germline V gene. The CDR3 contains 17 residues. V shed 4 bases and J 0 bases; nucleotides not matched to a gene: 2. The CDR3 bases are TGTGCCAGCAGTTTGACTAGCGGGGGGCCGAACACCGGGGAGCTGTTTTTT. This encodes CASSLTSGGPNTGELFF.

V usage is TRBV5-5 and J usage is TRBJ2-3; D is unclear. Deletions cut 0 bases from V and 2 bases from J, with 7 bases between. Looked up from germline, CDR1 is SGHKS and CDR2 is YYEKEE (reference sequence). This CDR3 has 14 amino acids. CDR3 sequence: CASSLEATTDTQYF. The DNA of the CDR3 is TGTGCCAGCAGCTTGGAAGCGACCACAGATACGCAGTATTTT. Complete variable domain (other parts from reference TRBV5-5 and TRBJ2-3): DAGVTQSPTHLIKTRGQQVTLRCSPISGHKSVSWYQQVLGQGPQFIFQYYEKEERGRGNFPDRFSARQFPNYSSELNVNALLLGDSALYLCASSLEATTDTQYFGPGTRLTVL.

In its sample, this clonotype was seen many times. V is TRBV19 and J is TRBJ2-1, with D uncertain. The CDR3 runs to 16 residues. The V gene lost 3 bases and the J gene lost 2 bases, with 14 bases spanning the gap. Per germline, CDR1 LNHDA and CDR2 SQIVND (reference sequence). The CDR3 nucleotides read TGTGCCAGTAGTATCACGGCGAAGGGCGCCTACAATGAGCAGTTCTTC. Amino acids: CASSITAKGAYNEQFF.

This clonotype was seen a handful of times. The J gene is TRBJ2-2, the V gene TRBV5-1, with D perhaps matching TRBD1 or TRBD2 (5 bases each). The CDR3 is made up of 16 amino acids. CDR1 is SGHRS and CDR2 is YFSETQ in the germline V gene. Between the trimmed V and J ends, which lost 3 bases and 6 bases, there was a span of 18 bases. CDR3 nucleotide sequence: TGCGCCAGCAGCTCACCCGGGGCAACGAATTCCGGGGAGCTGTTTTTT. It codes for CASSSPGATNSGELFF.

The J gene is TRBJ2-5, the V gene TRBV28; 7 positions agree with TRBD1. CDR3 length: 13 amino acids. The V gene end was trimmed by 7 bases and the J gene end by 0 bases; junction bases not matched to a gene: 2. CDR1 is MDHEN, CDR2 SYDVKM, per germline. CDR3 sequence reads: CASTGQNQETQYF. CDR3 DNA sequence: TGTGCCAGCACGGGACAGAACCAAGAGACCCAGTACTTC.

About this clonotype: Being one base from a much bigger clone, this may be a read error. This chain connects TRBV6-2 or TRBV6-3 to TRBJ2-7; D call uncertain. Germline CDR1 MNHEY, CDR2 SVGEGT. V was pared by 6 bases and J by 3 bases, with 3 bases between. CDR3 size: 10 residues. The CDR3 sequence is CASSHYEQYF. For the CDR3, the DNA is TGTGCCAGCAGCCACTACGAGCAGTACTTC.

The V and J genes are TRBV3-1 and TRBJ1-5; D unresolved. V was pared by 4 bases and J by 2 bases, with 9 bases between. This CDR3 spans 14 amino acids. CDR1 is LGHDT and CDR2 is YNNKEL in the germline V gene (reference sequence). Here the CDR3 DNA reads TGTGCCAGCAGCCGCAGCGGGGGCAATCAGCCCCAGCATTTT. Protein sequence: CASSRSGGNQPQHF. The whole variable domain, filled in from reference TRBV3-1 and TRBJ1-5, reads DTAVSQTPKYLVTQMGNDKSIKCEQNLGHDTMYWYKQDSKKFLKIMFSYNNKELIINETVPNRFSPKSPDKAHLNLHINSLELGDSAVYFCASSRSGGNQPQHFGDGTRLSIL.

The chain employs TRBV23-1 and TRBJ1-4; no clear D gene. TRBV23-1 is an ORF for which the function is uncertain. This CDR3 has 16 amino acids. The ends were cut back, 4 bases at V and 0 bases at J, with 12 bases in the middle. The CDR3, as DNA: TGCGCCAGCAGTCTTCCACCAGTTGCAACTAATGAAAAACTGTTTTTT. It specifies CASSLPPVATNEKLFF.

The chain employs TRBV6-1 and TRBJ2-4; D is undetermined. The V gene lost 0 bases and the J gene lost 12 bases, with 12 bases spanning the gap. Per the germline V gene, CDR1 is MNHNS and CDR2 is SASEGT. The CDR3 spans 13 residues. The CDR3 region is CASSEASSFNQYF. CDR3 DNA: TGTGCCAGCAGTGAAGCTTCCAGCTTTAATCAGTACTTC.

This clonotype was detected many times. The chain joins TRBV9 to TRBJ2-5; D perhaps matches TRBD1 (5 bases). V was shortened by 1 base and J by 2 bases, with 9 bases between the two germline ends. Germline lookup yields CDR1 SGDLS and CDR2 YYNGEE. The CDR3 totals 14 residues. The CDR3 here is CASSVFGAQETQYF. In DNA form, the CDR3 reads TGTGCCAGCAGCGTATTTGGGGCTCAAGAGACCCAGTACTTC.

Worth noting for this clonotype: A much larger clone lies one base from this, so it may be a read error. The chain employs TRBV6-1 and TRBJ2-3; no clear D. CDR3 length: 14 amino acids. Trimming removed 6 bases from V and 2 bases from J, with 12 bases in between. CDR1 is MNHNS and CDR2 is SASEGT in the germline V gene. The CDR3 DNA is TGTGCCAGCAGCCTCGCCGCCCTCACAGATACGCAGTATTTT. Residues: CASSLAALTDTQYF.

This chain uses TRBV20-1 with TRBJ1-1; D might be TRBD1 (6 bases). CDR1 and CDR2 from the germline V gene are DFQATT and SNEGSKA (reference sequence). V lost 6 bases and J 1 base, leaving 12 bases between the germline ends. The CDR3 runs to 13 residues. The CDR3: CSAPGQRNTEAFF. In nucleotides, the CDR3 is TGCAGTGCACCGGGACAACGGAACACTGAAGCTTTCTTT.